This entry is about one T cell receptor beta chain. The data originate from a study of blood T cell repertoires in COVID-19. Study-wide context: Donors in the United States, Italy and Spain gave samples during acute or convalescent COVID-19. T cells, B-cell-depleted T cells, or PBMCs supplied cDNA or gDNA.

As processed by the authors: Reference gene primer amplification yielded estimated nucleated cell counts. Clones were read by immunoSEQ multiplex PCR, and TCRdb kept only the in-frame ones, dropping some. V, J and clone size are taken as reported in that table, and D and trimming were inferred from the DNA itself. The profile shows approximately 100,000 clones, less than 80% of them singletons. The CDR3 covers 13 residues. V trimming: 11 bases; J trimming: 5 bases; junction bases outside the gene matches: 10. Per the germline V gene, CDR1 is SEHNR and CDR2 is FQNEAQ (reference sequence). The source material was peripheral blood. This chain uses TRBV7-9 with TRBJ2-5; 8 nucleotides match TRBD1. This sequence originates from a man aged 65 to 79 with active or convalescent COVID-19. CDR3: CAAGQGDKETQYF. The CDR3 bases are TGTGCCGCTGGACAGGGAGATAAGGAGACCCAGTACTTC.